The clone carrying this TCR beta chain was observed at least ten times. The antigen remains undetermined. The data originate from a study of T-cell reconstitution after alpha-beta-depleted transplantation in children. Broader study findings: For some patients, TCRbeta diversity was high at day 60 because of recipient T cells and thymic progenitors that survived. Several hundred expanded graft clones reportedly supplied alpha-beta T cells about two months after transplant.

CDR1 is SQVTM, CDR2 ANQGSEA, per germline. The ends lost 7 bases at V and 4 bases at J; junction bases unmatched: 7. This CDR3 is 13 amino acids long. Construction of the TCRbeta library involved unique molecular identifiers. TCRdb re-called the PCR reads with MiXCR, one entry per CDR3 protein. The sample lists about 230,000 distinct CDR3 sequences, 9.5% to 13% occurring once. Sequencing was performed on PBMCs, taken before TCRalphabeta/CD19-depleted stem cell transplant. This chain uses TRBV29-1 with TRBJ1-2; 9 bases are shared with TRBD1. The TCR sequence derives from a child less than two years old with acute myeloid leukemia, due to receive a stem cell transplant. CDR3 coding DNA: TGCAGCGCCAGAACAGGGGGCGGCTATGGCTACACCTTC. Encoded protein: CSARTGGGYGYTF.